This T cell receptor beta chain stems from a study of cytomegalovirus exposure and HLA in healthy donors. Study-level results: Links to common viral pathogens appeared, in a later analysis, for several of the most significant clusters.

A remark on this clone: Its target is unknown.

60 Vbeta and 13 Jbeta primers were used in PCR. The assay was immunoSEQ multiplex PCR, and TCRdb's table has in-frame clones only and misses some. The sample comprises about 140,000 clones, over 70% of which are singletons, and roughly 7.3% rests with the top ten. Specimen: PBMCs. This clonotype was sampled from a man younger than 40 in good health and CMV-seronegative.

CDR3 residues: CAWEDRGNYGYTF. DNA for the CDR3: TGTGCCTGGGAAGACAGGGGAAACTATGGCTACACCTTC. The V gene is TRBV30, the J gene TRBJ1-2; 8 positions match TRBD1. The CDR3 has 13 residues. After removal of 5 bases from V and 2 bases from J, the junction contained 4 bases not matched to a gene. CDR1 is GTSNPN, CDR2 SVGIG, per germline (reference sequence).